This T cell receptor beta chain was identified in a study of T cell changes during pregnancy in multiple sclerosis. Germline assignment: CDR1 LGHNA and CDR2 YNFKEQ. CDR3 length equals 16 residues. Between the trimmed V and J ends, which lost 1 base and 0 bases, there was a span of 7 bases. Method: immunoSEQ multiplex PCR; TCRdb's copy keeps in-frame clones and lacks some. This sample has around 38,000 clones, with 90% to 95% found just once. The table lists this clone with a count of one. Sequences were derived from CD8+ T cells from peripheral blood mononuclear cells, sampled in the second trimester of pregnancy. The V call is TRBV4-2, the J call TRBJ2-6; possibly TRBD1 for D (5 bases). The source of this sequence is a female donor with multiple sclerosis, enrolled in a pregnancy study. CDR3 nucleotide sequence: TGTGCCAGCAGCCAAGTACAGGTCTCTGGGGCCAACGTCCTGACTTTC. Its protein product is CASSQVQVSGANVLTF.